The entry that follows covers one T cell receptor beta chain sequence. What this receptor recognizes is not known. No base quality values were provided; no much bigger clone lies one nucleotide off. Participants in the prospective study were aged about 18 to 100 years, lived in some 24 United States geographic areas, and enrolled through a virtual design. In the prospective study, cohorts were assigned on the basis of participant-reported clinical history obtained from a screening survey and a study questionnaire. Recovered participants in ImmuneRACE Cohort 3 were defined as having two consecutive negative NP/OP PCR tests, clearance from a healthcare professional, or resolution of symptoms. Each participant in the prospective study had whole blood, serum and a nasopharyngeal or oropharyngeal swab collected by mobile phlebotomists. Prospective study participants could optionally give additional blood draws and questionnaires over an approximately 2-month period. Prospective study blood samples were shipped either frozen or at room temperature before DNA extraction.

The entry originates in a study of blood T cell repertoires in COVID-19 (dated by TCRdb to 2018 to 2021). Context from the whole study: Samples from collaborators originated in the United States, Italy and Spain and spanned both the acute and convalescent phases of COVID-19. The material from the prospective study consisted of cDNA or gDNA derived from T cells, B-cell-depleted T cells, or PBMCs. Deeply sampled blood TCRbeta repertoires from subjects exposed to, actively infected with, or recovered from COVID-19 were included in the dataset. The repertoires were made available in a free public database intended to serve as a resource for research on the immune response to SARS-CoV-2. The samples were drawn from the first 160 participants of the ongoing ImmuneRACE study and from 950 to 1,500 subjects provided by 6 global collaborators. Sample metadata almost always included a de-identified subject ID, COVID-19 status, age in years and sex. Where available, HLA class I and class II types were obtained from metadata supplied by the sample provider rather than from assay-based typing.

The paper as a whole reports these results and caveats: The quantity of clinical and demographic metadata differed by source and by participant and was supplied without curation.

TCRbeta CDR3 regions were amplified from genomic DNA by means of the immunoSEQ Assay, a bias-controlled multiplex PCR. The original pipeline was this. The number of nucleated cells in each sample was estimated by amplification of reference gene primers within the assay. To quantify the absolute abundance of each unique TCRbeta CDR3 rearrangement, sequence reads were collapsed and filtered. For each sample, productive Simpson clonality was calculated as the square root of Simpson's diversity index over productive rearrangements. The source is immuneACCESS, and TCRdb retained only in-frame sequences with V and J called. Part of the clones is not carried over; for the studies checked, unresolved V genes explain less than half of this, and the remainder is unexplained. That table gives V, J and clone size, and the DNA gave D and trimming. The sample table lists approximately 200,000 clones, nearly 90% of them with a count of one. The biggest ten clones account for about a tenth of the sample.

Deletion took 3 bases off V and 0 bases off J, with a span of 11 bases between the germline ends. In the germline V gene, CDR1 corresponds to LGHNA and CDR2 to YNFKEQ. Taken from cysteine to phenylalanine, the CDR3 has 15 residues. The only DNA kept is the CDR3, 45 bases in frame from the first base. The sequenced sample consisted of PBMCs or T cells enriched from blood (not recorded which). This clonotype was obtained from a man younger than 45 who had recovered from COVID-19. Recombination joined TRBV4-2 with TRBJ1-2; the D segment could be TRBD1, given 6 matching bases. CDR3 protein: CASSQAGTTNYGYTF. The nucleotides read TGTGCCAGCAGCCAGGCCGGGACAACTAACTATGGCTACACCTTC.